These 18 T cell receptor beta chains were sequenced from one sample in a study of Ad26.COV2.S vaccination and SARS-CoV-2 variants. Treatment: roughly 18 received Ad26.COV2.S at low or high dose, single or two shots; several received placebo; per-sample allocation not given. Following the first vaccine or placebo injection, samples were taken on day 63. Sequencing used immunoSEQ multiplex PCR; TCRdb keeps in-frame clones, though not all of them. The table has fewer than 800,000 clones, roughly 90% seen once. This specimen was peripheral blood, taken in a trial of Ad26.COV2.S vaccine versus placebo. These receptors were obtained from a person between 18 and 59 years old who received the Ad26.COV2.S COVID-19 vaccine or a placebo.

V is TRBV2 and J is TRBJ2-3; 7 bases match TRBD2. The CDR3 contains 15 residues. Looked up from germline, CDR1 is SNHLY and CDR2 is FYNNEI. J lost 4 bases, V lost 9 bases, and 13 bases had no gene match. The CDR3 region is CASSEGGQDSDTQYF. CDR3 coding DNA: TGTGCCAGTTCCGAGGGAGGGCAGGACTCAGATACGCAGTATTTT.

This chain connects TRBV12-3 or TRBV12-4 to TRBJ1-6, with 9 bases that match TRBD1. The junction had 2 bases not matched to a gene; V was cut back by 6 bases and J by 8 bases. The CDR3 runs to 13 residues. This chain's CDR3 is CASRTGGHSPLHF. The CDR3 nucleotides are TGTGCCAGCAGGACAGGGGGACATTCACCCCTCCACTTT.

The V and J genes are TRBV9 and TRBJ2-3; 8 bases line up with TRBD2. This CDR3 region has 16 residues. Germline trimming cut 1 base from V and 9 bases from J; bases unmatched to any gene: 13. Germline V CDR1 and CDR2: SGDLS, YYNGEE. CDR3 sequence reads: CASSVSLAGGPETQYF. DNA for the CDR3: TGTGCCAGCAGCGTATCTCTTGCGGGAGGTCCCGAAACGCAGTATTTT. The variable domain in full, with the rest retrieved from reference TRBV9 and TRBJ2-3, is DSGVTQTPKHLITATGQRVTLRCSPRSGDLSVYWYQQSLDQGLQFLIQYYNGEERAKGNILERFSAQQFPDLHSELNLSSLELGDSALYFCASSVSLAGGPETQYFGPGTRLTVL.

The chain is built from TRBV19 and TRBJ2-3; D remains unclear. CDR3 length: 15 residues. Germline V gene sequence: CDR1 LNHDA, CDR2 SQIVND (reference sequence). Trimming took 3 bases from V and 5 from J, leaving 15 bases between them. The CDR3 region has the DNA TGTGCCAGTAGTATCGGACCCTGGTCGGTAGATACGCAGTATTTT. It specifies CASSIGPWSVDTQYF.

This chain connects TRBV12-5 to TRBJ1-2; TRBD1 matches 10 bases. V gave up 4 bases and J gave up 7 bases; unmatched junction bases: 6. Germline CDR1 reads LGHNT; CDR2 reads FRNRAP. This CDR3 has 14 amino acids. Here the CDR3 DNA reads TGTGCTAGTGGTTGGGACAGGGGATCGGGTGGCTACACCTTC. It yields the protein CASGWDRGSGGYTF.

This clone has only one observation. The CDR3: CASSRQAGAGANVLTF. The CDR3 DNA reads TGTGCCAGCAGTCGTCAGGCGGGCGCTGGGGCCAACGTCCTGACTTTC. V and J are TRBV27 and TRBJ2-6, with a possible D match to TRBD2 (5 bases). Germline V CDR1 and CDR2: MNHEY, SMNVEV (reference sequence). Trimming cost V 5 bases and J 2 bases, with 13 bases left between them. This CDR3 comprises 16 residues.

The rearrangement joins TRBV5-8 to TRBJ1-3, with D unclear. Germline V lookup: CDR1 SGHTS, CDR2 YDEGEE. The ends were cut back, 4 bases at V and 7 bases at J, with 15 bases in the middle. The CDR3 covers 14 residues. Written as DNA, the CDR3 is TGTGCCAGCAGCCCCGACCCCTTCCGGAACACCATATATTTT. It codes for CASSPDPFRNTIYF.

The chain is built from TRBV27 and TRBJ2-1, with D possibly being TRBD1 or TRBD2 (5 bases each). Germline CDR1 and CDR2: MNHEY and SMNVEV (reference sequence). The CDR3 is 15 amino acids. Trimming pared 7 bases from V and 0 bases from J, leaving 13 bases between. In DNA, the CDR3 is TGTGCCAGCACCCAGGGAGTCTCCTCCTACAATGAGCAGTTCTTC. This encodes CASTQGVSSYNEQFF.

The CDR3 coding sequence is TGTGCCATCAGTGAGTTACAGGGGAGCTCCTATAATTCACCCCTCCACTTT. It encodes CAISELQGSSYNSPLHF. This chain joins TRBV10-3 and TRBJ1-6; 7 positions match TRBD1. Germline V lookup: CDR1 ENHRY, CDR2 SYGVKD. The CDR3 extends over 17 amino acids. The ends lost 1 base at V and 0 bases at J; junction bases unmatched: 3.

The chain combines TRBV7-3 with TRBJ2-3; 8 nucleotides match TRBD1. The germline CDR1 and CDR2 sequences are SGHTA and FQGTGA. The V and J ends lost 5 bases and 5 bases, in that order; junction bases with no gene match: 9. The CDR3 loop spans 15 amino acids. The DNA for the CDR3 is TGTGCCAGCAGCAAAACAGGGGGAAGGGGAGATACGCAGTATTTT. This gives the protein CASSKTGGRGDTQYF.

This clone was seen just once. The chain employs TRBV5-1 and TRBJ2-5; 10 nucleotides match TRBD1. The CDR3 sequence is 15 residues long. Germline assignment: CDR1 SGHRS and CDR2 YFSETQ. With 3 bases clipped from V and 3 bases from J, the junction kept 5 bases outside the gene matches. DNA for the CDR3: TGCGCCAGCAGCTCAGCCGGGACAGGGGAAGAGACCCAGTACTTC. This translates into CASSSAGTGEETQYF.

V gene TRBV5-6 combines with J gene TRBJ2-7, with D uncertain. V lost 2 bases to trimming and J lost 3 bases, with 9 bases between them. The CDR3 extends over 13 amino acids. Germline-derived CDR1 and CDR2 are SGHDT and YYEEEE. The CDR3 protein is CASSLTVHYEQYF. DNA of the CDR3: TGTGCCAGCAGCTTAACGGTCCACTACGAGCAGTACTTC.

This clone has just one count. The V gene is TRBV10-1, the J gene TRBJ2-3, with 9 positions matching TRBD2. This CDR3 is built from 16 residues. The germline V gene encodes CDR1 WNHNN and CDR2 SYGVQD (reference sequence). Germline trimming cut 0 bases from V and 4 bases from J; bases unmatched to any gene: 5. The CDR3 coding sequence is TGCGCCAGCAGTGAGTCGTTAGTAGCGGGAGCAGATACGCAGTATTTT. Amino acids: CASSESLVAGADTQYF.

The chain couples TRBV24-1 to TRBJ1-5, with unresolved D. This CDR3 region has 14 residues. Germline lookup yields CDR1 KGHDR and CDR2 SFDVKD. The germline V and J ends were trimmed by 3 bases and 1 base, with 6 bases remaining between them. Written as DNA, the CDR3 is TGTGCCACCAGTGATCCAGTGAGCAATCAGCCCCAGCATTTT. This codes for CATSDPVSNQPQHF.

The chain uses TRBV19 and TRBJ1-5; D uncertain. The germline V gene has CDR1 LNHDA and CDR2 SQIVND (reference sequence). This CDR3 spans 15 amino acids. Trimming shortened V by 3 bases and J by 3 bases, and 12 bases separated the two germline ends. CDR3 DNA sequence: TGTGCCAGTAGTATCCCCCTGACTTCCAATCAGCCCCAGCATTTT. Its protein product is CASSIPLTSNQPQHF.

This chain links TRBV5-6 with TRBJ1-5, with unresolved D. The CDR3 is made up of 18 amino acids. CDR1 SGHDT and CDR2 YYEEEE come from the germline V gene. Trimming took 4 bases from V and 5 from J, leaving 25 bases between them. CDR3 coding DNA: TGTGCCAGCAGCCGCCGCCGGGTCCCCCAAGATCTAGATCAGCCCCAGCATTTT. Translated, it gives CASSRRRVPQDLDQPQHF.

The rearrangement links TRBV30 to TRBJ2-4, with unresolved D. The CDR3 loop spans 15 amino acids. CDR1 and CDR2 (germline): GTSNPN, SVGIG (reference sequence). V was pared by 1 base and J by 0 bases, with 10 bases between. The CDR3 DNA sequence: TGTGCCTGGAGTGCTCGGTCCCTAGCCAAAAACATTCAGTACTTC. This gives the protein CAWSARSLAKNIQYF.

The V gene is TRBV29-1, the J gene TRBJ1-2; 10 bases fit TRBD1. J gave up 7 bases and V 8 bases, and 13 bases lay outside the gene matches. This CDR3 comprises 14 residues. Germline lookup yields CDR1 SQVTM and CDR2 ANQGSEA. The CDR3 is CSTRPGTGEGGYTF. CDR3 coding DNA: TGCAGCACACGTCCCGGGACAGGGGAGGGTGGCTACACCTTC.